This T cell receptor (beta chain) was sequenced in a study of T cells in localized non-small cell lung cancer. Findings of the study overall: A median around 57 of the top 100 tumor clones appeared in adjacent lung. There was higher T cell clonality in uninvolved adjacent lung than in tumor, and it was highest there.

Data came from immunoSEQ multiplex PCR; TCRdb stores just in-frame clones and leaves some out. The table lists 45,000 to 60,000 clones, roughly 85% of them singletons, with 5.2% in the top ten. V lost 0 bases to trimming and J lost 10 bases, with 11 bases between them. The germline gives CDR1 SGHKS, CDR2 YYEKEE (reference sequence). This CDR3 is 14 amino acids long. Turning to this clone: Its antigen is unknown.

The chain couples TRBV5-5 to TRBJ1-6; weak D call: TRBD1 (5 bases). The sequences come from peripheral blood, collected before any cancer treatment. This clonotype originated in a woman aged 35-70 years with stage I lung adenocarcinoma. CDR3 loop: CASSLGGPGSPLHF. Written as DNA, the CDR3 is TGTGCCAGCAGCTTGGGGGGCCCAGGCTCACCCCTCCACTTT.